This TCR beta chain comes out of a study of graft-versus-host responses after intestinal transplantation. General observations from the study: Early declines in HvG clones that occurred post-transplant were associated with peak circulating GvH clone levels.

TCRdb's table, derived via immunoSEQ multiplex PCR, lists solely in-frame clones and lacks some. This repertoire shows about 70,000 clones, around 90% found once; its top ten account for 1.3%. For this clone: The antigen is unknown.

Trimming removed 1 base at V and 0 bases at J, with 10 bases between. The CDR3 is 16 residues long. From germline, CDR1 is SGHVS and CDR2 FQNEAQ. This chain joins TRBV7-8 and TRBJ2-1; D is possibly TRBD2 (5 bases). The source was unstimulated CD8+ T cells sorted from spleen or lymph node cells, collected before intestinal transplant. The receptor was isolated from a human donor who received an intestinal transplant. In DNA form, the CDR3 reads TGTGCCAGCAGCTTAGGGCCTCGGGGCTCCTACAATGAGCAGTTCTTC. Translating it yields CASSLGPRGSYNEQFF.